The 24 T cell receptor beta chains given below trace back to one sample, sequenced in a study of CD8 T cells in Susac syndrome. RNA, at roughly 0.45 to 1 ug, was reverse transcribed with random hexamers. TCRdb re-called the immunoSEQ multiplex PCR reads through MiXCR, storing one row per CDR3 protein. The data show roughly 190,000 distinct CDR3 sequences, over 85% seen once. Sequencing used CD4+ T cells from PBMCs. Receptors were obtained from a human donor in good health.

This clonotype was picked up one time. The V call is TRBV7-9, the J call TRBJ1-2, with a weak D call TRBD1 (6 bases). Germline values: CDR1 SEHNR, CDR2 FQNEAQ (reference sequence). The CDR3 is 14 amino acids. V lost 6 bases to trimming and J lost 3 bases, with 14 bases between them. The CDR3 DNA follows: TGTGCCAGCAGAATGGGGGGGGCGCACTATGGCTACACCTTC. Amino acids: CASRMGGAHYGYTF.

The chain combines TRBV6-1 with TRBJ2-5, with D perhaps matching TRBD1 (6 bases). The ends were cut back, 5 bases at V and 4 bases at J, with 23 bases in the middle. This CDR3 has 17 residues. Per the germline V gene, CDR1 is MNHNS and CDR2 is SASEGT. CDR3 coding DNA: TGTGCCAGCAGTCCTCTTCCACAGAGTGGGGGCGGAGAGACCCAGTACTTC. Its protein product is CASSPLPQSGGGETQYF.

The gene calls are TRBV29-1 and TRBJ2-7; tentatively, D is TRBD2 (5 bases). The CDR3 contains 15 residues. The V and J ends lost 8 bases and 2 bases respectively, with 22 bases between them. From germline, CDR1 is SQVTM and CDR2 ANQGSEA. CDR3 residues: CSQCWETRPPYEQYV. DNA of the CDR3: TGCAGCCAGTGTTGGGAGACTCGACCACCCTACGAGCAGTACGTC.

Note on this clonotype: At one boundary the junction diverges from the germline segment, which might be a read error. The chain employs TRBV7-7 and TRBJ2-3; D is unresolved. Germline V gene sequence: CDR1 SSHAT, CDR2 FNYEAQ (reference sequence). The CDR3 totals 14 residues. In nucleotides, the CDR3 is TGTGCTAGCAGCTTATACGGTGCTGTAGATACGCAGTATTTT. Encoded protein: CASSLYGAVDTQYF.

This chain joins TRBV29-1 and TRBJ1-3; D not certain. The CDR3 covers 18 residues. Trimming took off 0 bases at V and 0 bases at J, with 18 bases between the two ends. Germline CDR1 SQVTM, CDR2 ANQGSEA. CDR3 sequence: CSVEDRSAGKSSGNTIYF. The CDR3 DNA is TGCAGCGTTGAAGATAGGTCGGCCGGTAAGAGCTCTGGAAACACCATATATTTT.

V is TRBV12-5 and J is TRBJ2-1, with TRBD1 identical over 7 bases. Germline V CDR1 and CDR2: LGHNT, FRNRAP. With V trimmed by 0 bases and J by 9 bases, 14 bases remained unmatched. The CDR3 has 17 residues. CDR3 in amino acids: CASGLVIRAGGRSEQFF. The CDR3 DNA is TGTGCTAGTGGTTTGGTAATTAGGGCAGGGGGACGCAGTGAGCAGTTCTTC.

The gene calls are TRBV6-5 and TRBJ1-2; tentative D call: TRBD1 (5 bases). The CDR3 has 14 amino acids. Between the trimmed V and J ends, which lost 2 bases and 6 bases, there was a span of 13 bases. CDR1 is MNHEY, CDR2 SVGAGI, per germline. The CDR3 loop is CASSYTQTVNGYTF. CDR3 sequence (DNA): TGTGCCAGCAGTTACACCCAGACAGTGAATGGCTACACCTTC.

This chain links TRBV3-1 with TRBJ2-3, with D possibly called TRBD1 or TRBD2 (6 bases each). V was clipped by 4 bases and J by 2 bases, with 10 bases between them. CDR1 is LGHDT, CDR2 YNNKEL, per germline (reference sequence). This CDR3 is built from 14 residues. The CDR3 here is CASSLRGDTDTQYF. DNA of the CDR3: TGTGCCAGCAGCCTAAGGGGGGACACAGATACGCAGTATTTT.

V is TRBV28 and J is TRBJ1-4; D not certain. Germline V gene lookup returns CDR1 MDHEN and CDR2 SYDVKM. CDR3 length: 13 residues. With 11 bases removed from V and 7 bases from J, the gap between germline ends came to 17 bases. The CDR3 spells CAHAMSGSEKLFF. The CDR3 nucleotides read TGTGCCCACGCAATGAGCGGGAGTGAAAAACTGTTTTTT.

V and J are TRBV6-5 and TRBJ2-1; D is perhaps TRBD2 (6 bases). Trimming shortened V by 6 bases and J by 4 bases, and 13 bases separated the two germline ends. Germline CDR1 and CDR2: MNHEY and SVGAGI. The length of the CDR3 is 14 residues. CDR3 DNA: TGTGCCAGCAGGCCCGCGACTAGGTACAATGAGCAGTTCTTC. This codes for CASRPATRYNEQFF.

The genes are TRBV28 and TRBJ1-6, with a tentative D call TRBD1 (5 bases). With 2 bases removed from V and 8 bases from J, the gap between germline ends came to 19 bases. Germline V gives CDR1 MDHEN, CDR2 SYDVKM. CDR3 length: 17 amino acids. The CDR3 protein is CASSLSAGPLLDSPLHF. The CDR3 DNA reads as TGTGCCAGCAGTTTAAGTGCAGGGCCGCTACTGGATTCACCCCTCCACTTT.

The V gene is TRBV4-2, the J gene TRBJ2-2; TRBD2 agrees at 8 bases. Germline-derived CDR1 and CDR2 are LGHNA and YNFKEQ. The V gene end was trimmed by 2 bases and the J gene end by 7 bases; junction bases not matched to a gene: 12. The CDR3 loop spans 17 amino acids. For the CDR3, the DNA is TGTGCCAGCAGCCAAAGTGGAGTGCGGGGGGTTAGCGGGGAGCTGTTTTTT. It translates to CASSQSGVRGVSGELFF.

This sequence joins TRBV3-1 and TRBJ2-3; D unclear. The V gene lost 4 bases and the J gene lost 0 bases, with 20 bases spanning the gap. CDR1 and CDR2 (germline): LGHDT, YNNKEL (reference sequence). There are 18 residues in the CDR3. CDR3 bases: TGTGCCAGCAGCCCCCTGCCAGACTCCCTTATAAGCACAGATACGCAGTATTTT. It yields the protein CASSPLPDSLISTDTQYF.

This sequence joins TRBV14 and TRBJ1-2; D remains unclear. Germline CDR1 is SGHDN and CDR2 is FVKESK. Deletions cut 4 bases from V and 4 bases from J, with 16 bases between. This CDR3 comprises 15 residues. CDR3: CASSRGTADFYGYTF. The DNA of the CDR3 is TGTGCCAGCAGCCGCGGAACAGCAGACTTCTATGGCTACACCTTC.

The chain couples TRBV5-4 to TRBJ2-2; D is unresolved. V lost 4 bases and J lost 3, with 7 bases in between. Germline assignment: CDR1 SGHNT and CDR2 YYREEE (reference sequence). The CDR3 totals 13 residues. DNA for the CDR3: TGTGCCAGCAGCCACCCGGACACCGGGGAGCTGTTTTTT. This codes for CASSHPDTGELFF.

This chain connects TRBV30 to TRBJ1-6, with a weak D call TRBD1 (6 bases). Germline-derived CDR1 and CDR2 are GTSNPN and SVGIG (reference sequence). This CDR3 has 14 amino acids. Trimming pared 1 base from V and 10 bases from J, leaving 14 bases between. CDR3 nucleotide sequence: TGTGCCTGGAGTGCGGGGACATCGAGCTCACCCCTCCACTTT. Its translation: CAWSAGTSSSPLHF.

This rearrangement joins TRBV19 to TRBJ1-2; D is ambiguous. V was pared by 6 bases and J by 1 base, with 12 bases between. The CDR3 contains 14 residues. Looked up from germline, CDR1 is LNHDA and CDR2 is SQIVND (reference sequence). CDR3 loop: CASSRTIDNYGYTF. The CDR3 nucleotides are TGTGCCAGTAGCAGAACAATCGATAACTATGGCTACACCTTC.

The chain couples TRBV5-6 to TRBJ2-2, with D perhaps TRBD1 (5 bases). The CDR3 runs to 16 residues. The germline V gene encodes CDR1 SGHDT and CDR2 YYEEEE. Trimming cost V 0 bases and J 2 bases, with 11 bases left between them. The CDR3, as DNA: TGTGCCAGCAGCTTGGCCGTGACAGCCAACACCGGGGAGCTGTTTTTT. Protein sequence: CASSLAVTANTGELFF.

The chain links TRBV9 to TRBJ2-1; TRBD1 aligns across 9 bases. The germline V gene encodes CDR1 SGDLS and CDR2 YYNGEE. The ends lost 2 bases at V and 9 bases at J; junction bases unmatched: 6. This CDR3 comprises 14 residues. The CDR3 nucleotides read TGTGCCAGCAGCGTGGGGACAGGGTTGGGTGAGCAGTTCTTC. Protein sequence: CASSVGTGLGEQFF.

The chain carries TRBV29-1 and TRBJ2-5; 9 bases match TRBD2. Per germline, CDR1 SQVTM and CDR2 ANQGSEA. This CDR3 region has 13 residues. The V and J ends lost 7 bases and 5 bases, in that order; junction bases with no gene match: 8. Here the CDR3 reads CSGERGADETQYF. DNA for the CDR3: TGCAGCGGAGAGCGGGGGGCCGACGAGACCCAGTACTTC.

The chain links TRBV12-3 or TRBV12-4 to TRBJ1-6, with 7 bases lining up with TRBD1. This CDR3 is 14 amino acids long. The trim removed 6 bases at V and 7 bases at J, leaving 6 bases unmatched. In nucleotides, the CDR3 is TGTGCCAGCAGGCCCGGGACAGAAAATTCACCCCTCCACTTT. Its protein product is CASRPGTENSPLHF.

The chain links TRBV11-1 to TRBJ2-7; D remains unclear. Trimming removed 1 base from V and 0 bases from J, with 13 bases in between. The CDR3 loop spans 16 amino acids. Germline V gene lookup returns CDR1 SGHAT and CDR2 FQDESV (reference sequence). CDR3 in DNA: TGTGCCAGCAGCTTAGGAGTGGCCGCTACCTCCTACGAGCAGTACTTC. Amino acid sequence: CASSLGVAATSYEQYF.

The chain joins TRBV11-3 to TRBJ2-5; 8 positions agree with TRBD1. The V gene end was trimmed by 0 bases and the J gene end by 5 bases; junction bases not matched to a gene: 5. Germline CDR1 is SGHNT and CDR2 is YENEEA. The CDR3 is 15 amino acids. CDR3 loop: CASSLDGTGGETQYF. CDR3 sequence (DNA): TGTGCCAGCAGCTTAGATGGTACAGGGGGGGAGACCCAGTACTTC.

Written as DNA, the CDR3 is TGTGCCAGCAGTGTTAGCGGGGGGGGCCCTAGCAATGAGCAGTTCTTC. This encodes CASSVSGGGPSNEQFF. V gene TRBV9 combines with J gene TRBJ2-1; 11 bases are shared with TRBD2. Unmatched junction bases numbered 10, after V lost 5 bases and J lost 6 bases. This CDR3 is built from 16 residues. Germline assignment: CDR1 SGDLS and CDR2 YYNGEE.